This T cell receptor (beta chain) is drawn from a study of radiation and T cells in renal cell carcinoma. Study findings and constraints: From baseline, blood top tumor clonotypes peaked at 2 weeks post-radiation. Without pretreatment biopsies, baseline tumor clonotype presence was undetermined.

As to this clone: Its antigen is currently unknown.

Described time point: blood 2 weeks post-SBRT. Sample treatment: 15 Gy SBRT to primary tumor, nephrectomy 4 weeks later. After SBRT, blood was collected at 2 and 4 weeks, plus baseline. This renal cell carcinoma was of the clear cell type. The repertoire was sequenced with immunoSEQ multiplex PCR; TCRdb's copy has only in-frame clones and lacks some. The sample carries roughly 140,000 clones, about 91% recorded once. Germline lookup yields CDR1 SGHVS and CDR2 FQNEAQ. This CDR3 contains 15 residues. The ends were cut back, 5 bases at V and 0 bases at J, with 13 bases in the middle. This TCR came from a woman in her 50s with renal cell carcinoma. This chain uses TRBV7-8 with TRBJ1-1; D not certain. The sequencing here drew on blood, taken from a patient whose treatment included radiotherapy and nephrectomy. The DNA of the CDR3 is TGTGCCAGCAGCACCAGGACTGGAATGAACACTGAAGCTTTCTTT. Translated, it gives CASSTRTGMNTEAFF. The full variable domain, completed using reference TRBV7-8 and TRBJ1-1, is GAGVSQSPRYKVAKRGQDVALRCDPISGHVSLFWYQQALGQGPEFLTYFQNEAQLDKSGLPSDRFFAERPEGSVSTLKIQRTQQEDSAVYLCASSTRTGMNTEAFFGQGTRLTVV.